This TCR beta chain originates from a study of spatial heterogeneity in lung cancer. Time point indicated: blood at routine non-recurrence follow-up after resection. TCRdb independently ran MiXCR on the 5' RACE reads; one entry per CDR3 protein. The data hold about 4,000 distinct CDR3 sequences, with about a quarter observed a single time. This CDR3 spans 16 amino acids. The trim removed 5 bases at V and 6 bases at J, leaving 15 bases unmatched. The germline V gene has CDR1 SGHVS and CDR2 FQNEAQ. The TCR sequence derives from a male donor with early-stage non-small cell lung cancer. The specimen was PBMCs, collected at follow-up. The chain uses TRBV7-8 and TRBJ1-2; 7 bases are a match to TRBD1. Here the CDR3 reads CASSLEPGQRKNGYTF. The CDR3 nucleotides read TGTGCCAGCAGCCTCGAGCCGGGACAGCGGAAAAATGGCTACACCTTC.